This T cell receptor beta chain was captured in a study of cytomegalovirus exposure and HLA in healthy donors. This clone occurred a few times. The V end was cut by 0 bases, the J end by 7 bases, with 10 bases between. The CDR3 length is 14 residues. The germline CDR1 and CDR2 sequences are MNHNY and SVGAGI (reference sequence). The PCR contained 60 Vbeta and 13 Jbeta primers. Method: immunoSEQ multiplex PCR; TCRdb's copy keeps in-frame clones and lacks some. This sample carries fewer than 300,000 clones, approximately 90% of them seen once, and the ten largest clones take roughly 4%. This TCR was recovered from a man aged 40-49 years in good health and CMV-seropositive. V and J are TRBV6-6 and TRBJ1-5, with no clear D. The sample consisted of PBMCs. This CDR3 reads CASSYSRLGQPQHF. The CDR3 DNA is TGTGCCAGCAGTTACTCGAGGCTTGGGCAGCCCCAGCATTTT.